This T cell receptor (beta chain) was sequenced during a study of OX40 agonist ivuxolimab in advanced cancers. Clones were sequenced by immunoSEQ multiplex PCR, and TCRdb holds only the in-frame ones, with some missing. The sample holds 65,000 to 80,000 clones, 89% seen once. The study sampled blood at baseline, cycle 4 day 1, and cycle 7 day 1. Germline V CDR1 and CDR2: KGHSH, LQKENI. The CDR3 extends over 17 amino acids. V lost 2 bases and J lost 6, with 20 bases in between. Note on this clone: Its antigen is unidentified.

Findings and limits, study-wide: Some patients without response likewise showed low normalized clonal expansion. The average count of expanded clones was higher among CD8+ T cells than among CD4+. At 0.1 to 3.0 mg/kg and by week 6, CD4+ and CD8+ T cells in the blood had expanded clonally.

The material was CD4+ or CD8+ T cells sorted from blood, obtained in a trial of the OX40 agonist ivuxolimab. This sequence originates from an adult with an advanced solid tumor such as melanoma, head and neck, liver or kidney cancer. This chain links TRBV18 with TRBJ2-4; TRBD2 might be the D (6 bases). In nucleotides, the CDR3 is TGTGCCAGCTCACCAGCGGGACCGGCCACGTCGGGAAACATTCAGTACTTC. This translates into CASSPAGPATSGNIQYF.